These T cell receptor beta chains were read from a single sample in a study of control samples from healthy donors and cancer patients. TCRdb's table, derived via immunoSEQ multiplex PCR, lists solely in-frame clones and lacks some. The sample carries some 96,000 clones, approximately 95% recorded once. Sequenced input: blood. These receptors were taken from a man aged 18 to 29 in good health. CDR3s include the opening cysteine and the closing phenylalanine or tryptophan. Fields, in order: J gene, V gene, CDR3 protein.

J gene: TRBJ2-7; V gene: TRBV30; CDR3 protein: CAWNAAASDYEQYF
J gene: TRBJ2-1; V gene: TRBV27; CDR3 protein: CASSGYEANEQFF
J gene: TRBJ2-2; V gene: TRBV5-5; CDR3 protein: CASSLIPETSRTGELFF
J gene: TRBJ2-5; V gene: TRBV11-2; CDR3 protein: CASSLPGQGDQETQYF
J gene: TRBJ1-6; V gene: TRBV3-1/TRBV3-2; CDR3 protein: CASSQSAGGSPLHF
J gene: TRBJ1-1; V gene: TRBV5-1; CDR3 protein: CASSLAGNTEAFF
J gene: TRBJ1-2; V gene: TRBV6-5; CDR3 protein: CASSSWTGAYGYTF
J gene: TRBJ2-1; V gene: TRBV9; CDR3 protein: CASSVKRENDNEQFF
J gene: TRBJ2-2; V gene: TRBV4-1; CDR3 protein: CASRPGQETGELFF
J gene: TRBJ2-3; V gene: TRBV29-1; CDR3 protein: CSGLAGPTDTQYF
J gene: TRBJ2-3; V gene: TRBV4-1; CDR3 protein: CASSHRLAGGDTDTQYF
J gene: TRBJ2-6; V gene: TRBV30; CDR3 protein: CAWSVGVSGANVLTF
J gene: TRBJ1-1; V gene: TRBV11-3; CDR3 protein: CASSLGRNTEAFF
J gene: TRBJ2-5; V gene: TRBV5-1; CDR3 protein: CASSLDRGPETQYF
J gene: TRBJ2-1; V gene: TRBV24-1; CDR3 protein: CATSAHPGGLAGSNEQFF
J gene: TRBJ2-1; V gene: TRBV4-3; CDR3 protein: CASSQYKLAAPTNEQFF
J gene: TRBJ2-5; V gene: TRBV4-2; CDR3 protein: CASSQEATSGSVETQYF
J gene: TRBJ2-1; V gene: TRBV7-9; CDR3 protein: CASSPRLAGEQQFF
J gene: TRBJ1-1; V gene: TRBV25-1; CDR3 protein: CASSDPGAGKAEAFF
J gene: TRBJ1-1; V gene: TRBV27; CDR3 protein: CASSILRDTEAFF
J gene: TRBJ2-1; V gene: TRBV7-7; CDR3 protein: CASSSPKTGQRAYNEQFF
J gene: TRBJ2-7; V gene: TRBV13; CDR3 protein: CASSLVSSYEQYF
J gene: TRBJ2-1; V gene: TRBV28; CDR3 protein: CASSSTSGRPYNEQFF
J gene: TRBJ2-7; V gene: TRBV27; CDR3 protein: CASSSRHGGGYEQYF
J gene: TRBJ2-4; V gene: TRBV19; CDR3 protein: CASSSTSSLRAAKNIQYF
J gene: TRBJ2-1; V gene: TRBV5-4; CDR3 protein: CASSRTSGGSYNEQFF
J gene: TRBJ2-6; V gene: TRBV6-2/TRBV6-3; CDR3 protein: CASSYGQDGSGANVLTF
J gene: TRBJ2-5; V gene: TRBV24-1; CDR3 protein: CATSDGLAGAGEETQYF
J gene: TRBJ2-1; V gene: TRBV2; CDR3 protein: CASGGGAGGNEQFF